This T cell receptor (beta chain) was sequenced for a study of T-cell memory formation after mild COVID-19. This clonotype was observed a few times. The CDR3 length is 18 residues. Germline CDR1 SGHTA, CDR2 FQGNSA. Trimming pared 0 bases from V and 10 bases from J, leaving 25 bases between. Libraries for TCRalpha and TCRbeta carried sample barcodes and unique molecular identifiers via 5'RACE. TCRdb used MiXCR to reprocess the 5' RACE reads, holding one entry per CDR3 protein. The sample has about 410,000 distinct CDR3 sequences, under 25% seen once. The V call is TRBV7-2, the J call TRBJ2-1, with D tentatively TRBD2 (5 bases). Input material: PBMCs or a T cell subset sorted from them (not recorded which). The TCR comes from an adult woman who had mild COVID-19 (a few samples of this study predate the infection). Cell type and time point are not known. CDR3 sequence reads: CASSLAASRVHSFAEQFF. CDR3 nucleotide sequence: TGTGCCAGCAGCTTAGCCGCTAGCAGAGTACACAGCTTCGCGGAGCAGTTCTTC. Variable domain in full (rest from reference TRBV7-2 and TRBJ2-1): GAGVSQSPSNKVTEKGKDVELRCDPISGHTALYWYRQSLGQGLEFLIYFQGNSAPDKSGLPSDRFSAERTGGSVSTLTIQRTQQEDSAVYLCASSLAASRVHSFAEQFFGPGTRLTVL.